This entry lists 8 T cell receptor beta chains sequenced from one sample in a study of blood T cells in healthy people across ages. Alongside a J-beta primer mix, a sample-barcoded 5' primer served in a second PCR lasting about 7 to 12 cycles. A single record per CDR3 protein comes from TCRdb applying MiXCR to the 5' RACE reads. The sample has nearly 1 million distinct CDR3 sequences, just over 50% seen once. Specimen: blood. The receptors shown here come from a woman between 55 and 75 years old in good health.

The gene calls are TRBV6-1 and TRBJ2-7; 11 bases align to TRBD2. Germline CDR1 MNHNS, CDR2 SASEGT. The CDR3 spans 15 residues. Germline trimming cut 6 bases from V and 2 bases from J; bases unmatched to any gene: 6. In nucleotides, the CDR3 is TGTGCCAGCAGAGAAACTAGCGGGAGTGCCTACGAGCAGTACTTC. This gives the protein CASRETSGSAYEQYF.

V usage is TRBV10-2 and J usage is TRBJ2-5, with 11 bases aligning to TRBD2. The CDR3 is made up of 19 amino acids. The V and J ends lost 4 bases and 5 bases, in that order; junction bases with no gene match: 18. Per the germline V gene, CDR1 is WSHSY and CDR2 is SAAADI. The CDR3, as DNA: TGCGCCAGCAGTGGTGGACTAGCGGGTATTGAGGCCACGCTGGAGACCCAGTACTTC. Protein: CASSGGLAGIEATLETQYF.

The table lists this clonotype with a few counts. The rearrangement joins TRBV7-2 to TRBJ2-5; TRBD2 aligns across 8 bases. The CDR3 has 14 residues. V gave up 7 bases and J gave up 5 bases; unmatched junction bases: 9. Germline CDR1 SGHTA, CDR2 FQGNSA. CDR3 residues: CASNPGGLGETQYF. As DNA, the CDR3 is TGTGCCAGCAATCCGGGGGGGCTAGGGGAGACCCAGTACTTC.

This chain uses TRBV5-1 with TRBJ1-2; 7 bases map to TRBD1. Trimming cost V 4 bases and J 7 bases; bases outside gene matches: 10. The germline CDR1 and CDR2 sequences are SGHRS and YFSETQ. This CDR3 is built from 14 residues. The CDR3 DNA follows: TGCGCCAGCAGCGTACGACAGGGATCCCTTGGCTACACCTTC. Translating it yields CASSVRQGSLGYTF. Looking up the rest from reference TRBV5-1 and TRBJ1-2 gives the full variable domain: KAGVTQTPRYLIKTRGQQVTLSCSPISGHRSVSWYQQTPGQGLQFLFEYFSETQRNKGNFPGRFSGRQFSNSRSEMNVSTLELGDSALYLCASSVRQGSLGYTFGSGTRLTVV.

This chain connects TRBV7-2 to TRBJ2-5; TRBD2 matches 9 bases. The CDR3 runs to 17 residues. Germline CDR1 SGHTA, CDR2 FQGNSA. J gave up 7 bases and V 2 bases, and 14 bases lay outside the gene matches. The DNA for the CDR3 is TGTGCCAGCAGCTTAATGGCTAGCGGGAACCGACTGGGGACCCAGTACTTC. Its protein product is CASSLMASGNRLGTQYF.

J is TRBJ1-4 and V is TRBV24-1; 9 bases match TRBD1. The V gene end was trimmed by 10 bases and the J gene end by 5 bases; junction bases not matched to a gene: 22. There are 19 residues in the CDR3. Germline CDR1 is KGHDR and CDR2 is SFDVKD. CDR3 in amino acids: CATNTTSGTGYDPNEKLFF. CDR3 DNA sequence: TGTGCCACAAACACAACAAGTGGGACAGGGTACGATCCAAATGAAAAACTGTTTTTT.

This rearrangement joins TRBV11-2 to TRBJ2-1; D perhaps matches TRBD2 (6 bases). The CDR3 runs 15 residues. The germline V and J ends were trimmed by 0 bases and 8 bases, with 14 bases remaining between them. CDR1 SGHAT and CDR2 FQNNGV come from the germline V gene. The CDR3 protein is CASSLDGRPTDEQFF. In DNA, the CDR3 is TGTGCCAGCAGCTTAGATGGGAGGCCCACCGATGAGCAGTTCTTC.

V and J are TRBV5-6 and TRBJ1-6; TRBD1 agrees at 8 bases. Germline V gene data show CDR1 as SGHDT and CDR2 as YYEEEE. The CDR3 runs to 17 residues. J lost 9 bases, V lost 0 bases, and 11 bases had no gene match. CDR3 in DNA: TGTGCCAGCAGCTTGGCCCAGGGGGCGCGAAGTACTTCACCCCTCCACTTT. Translating it yields CASSLAQGARSTSPLHF.